The 27 T cell receptor beta chains given below trace back to one sample, sequenced in a study of CD8 T cells in ankylosing spondylitis. In TCRdb, the 5' RACE reads were re-called with MiXCR into one record per CDR3 protein. This table has approximately 220,000 distinct CDR3 sequences, more than 25% appearing once. Material: blood, either unsorted or a sorted T cell fraction (not recorded which). These receptors all come from a male donor with ankylosing spondylitis or in good health (not recorded which).

A few counts support this clonotype. V and J are TRBV5-5 and TRBJ1-1; D may be TRBD1 (5 bases). The CDR3 has 13 amino acids. CDR1 and CDR2 (germline): SGHKS, YYEKEE (reference sequence). Trimming removed 3 bases at V and 4 bases at J, with 10 bases between. The CDR3 protein is CASSWDVATEAFF. CDR3 in DNA: TGTGCCAGCAGCTGGGACGTAGCCACTGAAGCTTTCTTT. Full variable domain (remainder filled in from reference TRBV5-5 and TRBJ1-1): DAGVTQSPTHLIKTRGQQVTLRCSPISGHKSVSWYQQVLGQGPQFIFQYYEKEERGRGNFPDRFSARQFPNYSSELNVNALLLGDSALYLCASSWDVATEAFFGQGTRLTVV.

The chain carries TRBV29-1 and TRBJ2-3; D may be TRBD1 or TRBD2 (6 bases each). The CDR3 spans 14 residues. V shed 5 bases and J shed 0 bases, with 12 bases lying between them. Germline lookup yields CDR1 SQVTM and CDR2 ANQGSEA. CDR3 sequence reads: CSVLRGASTDTQYF. The CDR3 region has the DNA TGCAGCGTTTTAAGGGGGGCAAGCACAGATACGCAGTATTTT.

The chain links TRBV20-1 to TRBJ2-5, with D possibly matching TRBD2 (6 bases). This CDR3 comprises 13 residues. V was cut by 6 bases and J by 4 bases, with 15 bases left in between. Germline values: CDR1 DFQATT, CDR2 SNEGSKA (reference sequence). CDR3 DNA: TGCAGTGCCAACAAGGGACTTCCAGAGACCCAGTACTTC. Encoded protein: CSANKGLPETQYF.

V usage is TRBV20-1 and J usage is TRBJ2-3; TRBD2 matches at 7 bases. The V gene's germline CDR1 is DFQATT and CDR2 SNEGSKA (reference sequence). The length of the CDR3 is 13 residues. V dropped 0 bases and J dropped 9; count of bases not matched to a gene: 6. The CDR3, as DNA: TGCAGTGCTAGAGAAAGCGGGAAAGGCACGCAGTATTTT. Translated, it gives CSARESGKGTQYF.

In its sample, this clonotype was seen many times. The CDR3: CSVEDRLTNSYNEQFF. CDR3 DNA: TGCAGCGTTGAAGATCGGCTCACGAACTCCTACAATGAGCAGTTCTTC. The V call is TRBV29-1, the J call TRBJ2-1; no firm D call. This CDR3 has 16 residues. V lost 0 bases to trimming and J lost 0 bases, with 12 bases between them. Germline assignment: CDR1 SQVTM and CDR2 ANQGSEA.

The V gene is TRBV5-1, the J gene TRBJ2-3; 8 nucleotides line up with TRBD2. The CDR3 consists of 14 residues. Germline CDR1 is SGHRS and CDR2 is YFSETQ. V dropped 4 bases and J dropped 1; count of bases not matched to a gene: 2. CDR3 DNA sequence: TGCGCCAGCAGCGAGACTAGCGGCACAGATACGCAGTATTTT. Its protein product is CASSETSGTDTQYF.

As concerns this clonotype: A much bigger clone sits one base away, suggesting this may be a read error. V gene TRBV3-1 combines with J gene TRBJ2-7, with 9 bases matching TRBD2. In germline, CDR1 is LGHDT, CDR2 YNNKEL (reference sequence). The CDR3 spans 15 residues. The CDR3 coding sequence is TGTGCCTGCAGCCAAGAGGGTGCTAGCGGGAATGAGCAGTACTTC. Translating it yields CACSQEGASGNEQYF.

Concerning this clonotype: A much larger clone sits a single nucleotide away, making a read error possible. This chain joins TRBV2 and TRBJ2-7; D is uncertain. The germline V gene has CDR1 SNHLY and CDR2 FYNNEI. This CDR3 contains 14 residues. CDR3 in DNA: TGTGCCAGCAGCCTGGTGTCCCAACACTACAAGCAGTACTTC. Protein product: CASSLVSQHYKQYF.

The rearrangement uses TRBV6-1 and TRBJ2-1; a possible D gene is TRBD1 (5 bases). Trimming left V 4 bases short and J 3 bases short, with 10 bases between. Germline V gene data show CDR1 as MNHNS and CDR2 as SASEGT. The CDR3 extends over 14 amino acids. The CDR3 is CASSVDRGYNEQFF. The CDR3, as DNA: TGTGCCAGCAGTGTAGATAGGGGCTACAATGAGCAGTTCTTC.

Worth noting for this clonotype: One junction end disagrees with the germline gene, perhaps due to a read error. This rearrangement joins TRBV7-2 to TRBJ2-1, with D possibly TRBD1 on 6 matching bases. The CDR3 is made up of 16 amino acids. Germline lookup yields CDR1 SGHTA and CDR2 FQGNSA. The DNA for the CDR3 is TGTGCCGGCAGACCCGAGGGACATAGGTCCTACAATGAGCAGTTCTTC. This encodes CAGRPEGHRSYNEQFF.

This clonotype appeared many times. The chain couples TRBV25-1 to TRBJ2-7, with D uncertain. Trimming shortened V by 9 bases and J by 1 base, and 10 bases separated the two germline ends. The germline gives CDR1 MGHDK, CDR2 SYGVNS. This CDR3 contains 12 residues. The CDR3 DNA follows: TGTGCCAGTCACGGGCCGTCCTACGAGCAGTACTTC. Encoded protein: CASHGPSYEQYF.

Only a few counts were recorded for this clonotype. The V gene is TRBV6-5, the J gene TRBJ2-5; 8 bases map to TRBD1. CDR3 length: 15 amino acids. V was clipped by 2 bases and J by 7 bases; unmatched bases: 9. Germline CDR1 reads MNHEY; CDR2 reads SVGAGI. CDR3: CASSYARQGTGTQYF. DNA of the CDR3: TGTGCCAGCAGTTACGCTAGACAGGGGACGGGGACCCAGTACTTC.

V usage is TRBV2 and J usage is TRBJ2-3; D may be TRBD2 (6 bases). The CDR3 contains 16 residues. Trimming removed 6 bases from V and 0 bases from J, with 16 bases in between. Germline CDR1 and CDR2: SNHLY and FYNNEI. For the CDR3, the DNA is TGTGCCAGCAGGCGGGACTCCGGTTCTAGCACAGATACGCAGTATTTT. As protein: CASRRDSGSSTDTQYF.

This chain joins TRBV21-1 and TRBJ1-1; the table calls TRBD1, which could not be checked here. TRBV21-1 represents a pseudogene. This CDR3 contains 15 residues. The CDR3 sequence is CASSKVGRANTEAFF. CDR3 sequence (DNA): TGTGCCAGCAGCAAAGTAGGCCGGGCTAACACTGAAGCTTTCTTT.

The rearrangement links TRBV29-1 to TRBJ1-1; D ambiguous. The V and J ends lost 7 bases and 0 bases respectively, with 9 bases between them. The CDR3 extends over 12 amino acids. From germline, CDR1 is SQVTM and CDR2 ANQGSEA. The CDR3 sequence is CSAARMNTEAFF. In DNA, the CDR3 is TGCAGCGCCGCCCGTATGAACACTGAAGCTTTCTTT.

The chain links TRBV12-3 or TRBV12-4 to TRBJ1-5; D is unclear. The CDR3 loop spans 13 amino acids. V was trimmed by 5 bases and J by 4 bases, leaving 9 bases between them. The CDR3 nucleotides read TGTGCCAGCAGTGGAGGGCATAATCAGCCCCAGCATTTT. Amino acid sequence: CASSGGHNQPQHF.

This clonotype showed up many times. This sequence joins TRBV29-1 and TRBJ2-5, with 7 bases matching TRBD1. Germline V gene data show CDR1 as SQVTM and CDR2 as ANQGSEA. The CDR3 runs 12 residues. With 4 bases clipped from V and 3 bases from J, the junction kept 2 bases outside the gene matches. In DNA, the CDR3 is TGCAGCGTTGTAACAGGGGAAGAGACCCAGTACTTC. Amino acids: CSVVTGEETQYF.

This clonotype was observed many times. V usage is TRBV5-1 and J usage is TRBJ1-5; D is unclear. Germline loops: CDR1 SGHRS, CDR2 YFSETQ. The CDR3 runs to 13 residues. Deletions cut 8 bases from V and 0 bases from J, with 9 bases between. The DNA of the CDR3 is TGCGCCAGGCCTCAGGATAGCAATCAGCCCCAGCATTTT. This sequence encodes CARPQDSNQPQHF.

In this sample, this clonotype turned up many times. The genes are TRBV12-3 or TRBV12-4 and TRBJ2-1; a possible D gene is TRBD2 (5 bases). This CDR3 has 13 amino acids. V lost 1 base, J lost 9 bases, and 10 bases lay in between. CDR3 region: CASSLGGRGEQFF. In nucleotides, the CDR3 is TGTGCCAGCAGTTTAGGCGGACGGGGTGAGCAGTTCTTC.

This clonotype was detected ten times or more. The J gene is TRBJ2-2, the V gene TRBV11-2; 11 positions match TRBD2. The CDR3 totals 18 residues. With V trimmed by 5 bases and J by 4 bases, 12 bases remained unmatched. Germline CDR1 reads SGHAT; CDR2 reads FQNNGV. CDR3: CASSPALLAGGATGELFF. DNA for the CDR3: TGTGCCAGCAGCCCCGCCCTCCTAGCGGGAGGTGCCACCGGGGAGCTGTTTTTT. Looking up the rest from reference TRBV11-2 and TRBJ2-2 gives the full variable domain: EAGVAQSPRYKIIEKRQSVAFWCNPISGHATLYWYQQILGQGPKLLIQFQNNGVVDDSQLPKDRFSAERLKGVDSTLKIQPAKLEDSAVYLCASSPALLAGGATGELFFGEGSRLTVL.

The table lists this clonotype with a few counts. The J gene is TRBJ1-6, the V gene TRBV7-3; D remains ambiguous. This CDR3 comprises 14 residues. Germline CDR1 and CDR2: SGHTA and FQGTGA. The V end lost 5 bases, the J end lost 7 bases, and 12 bases lay between the germline ends. The CDR3 DNA is TGTGCCAGCAGCCTAAGAGCCCCAAATTCACCCCTCCACTTT. This sequence encodes CASSLRAPNSPLHF.

The chain recombines TRBV6-1 with TRBJ2-7, with D possibly matching TRBD2 (6 bases). Germline V gene lookup returns CDR1 MNHNS and CDR2 SASEGT. The CDR3 length is 13 residues. V lost 5 bases, J lost 3 bases, and 11 bases lay in between. The CDR3: CASSRDFLYEQYF. The CDR3 DNA is TGTGCCAGCAGTCGGGACTTCCTCTACGAGCAGTACTTC.

This clonotype appeared a few times. This rearrangement joins TRBV9 to TRBJ2-2; TRBD2 might be the D (5 bases). The V and J ends lost 1 base and 0 bases respectively, with 10 bases between them. The CDR3 extends over 16 amino acids. Germline V gene lookup returns CDR1 SGDLS and CDR2 YYNGEE. The CDR3 sequence: CASSVTGRANTGELFF. In DNA, the CDR3 is TGTGCCAGCAGCGTAACCGGGCGGGCGAACACCGGGGAGCTGTTTTTT.

This clonotype was seen many times. The genes are TRBV7-6 and TRBJ2-3; D may correspond to TRBD1 or TRBD2 (5 bases each). Germline CDR1 SGHVS, CDR2 FNYEAQ. V lost 0 bases to trimming and J lost 3 bases, with 7 bases between them. CDR3 size: 14 residues. The CDR3 DNA is TGTGCCAGCAGCTTAGCCGGGGCTACAGATACGCAGTATTTT. It specifies CASSLAGATDTQYF.

Turning to this clonotype: Since a much larger clone is just one base distant, this may be a read error. The chain carries TRBV5-1 and TRBJ2-3; 10 nucleotides match TRBD2. CDR1 and CDR2 (germline): SGHRS, YFSETQ. This CDR3 region has 16 residues. The CDR3 DNA reads as TGCGCCAGCAGCTATTGGACTAGCGGTAACACAGATTCGCAGTATTTT. Amino acids: CASSYWTSGNTDSQYF.

This clonotype was recorded at least ten times. The chain combines TRBV7-9 with TRBJ1-3; D not certain. CDR3 length: 13 residues. The germline V gene encodes CDR1 SEHNR and CDR2 FQNEAQ (reference sequence). V was cut by 3 bases and J by 2 bases, with 5 bases left in between. The CDR3 protein is CASSFGAGNTIYF. CDR3 bases: TGTGCCAGCAGCTTTGGTGCTGGAAACACCATATATTTT.

This clonotype was recorded many times. The J gene is TRBJ2-1, the V gene TRBV6-2 or TRBV6-3; tentatively, D is TRBD2 (6 bases). Trimming pared 6 bases from V and 9 bases from J, leaving 15 bases between. The germline V gene has CDR1 MNHEY and CDR2 SVGEGT. CDR3 length: 13 residues. CDR3 in DNA: TGTGCCAGCAGCCAGGTTGGGCGGGGTGAGCAGTTCTTC. Translated: CASSQVGRGEQFF.